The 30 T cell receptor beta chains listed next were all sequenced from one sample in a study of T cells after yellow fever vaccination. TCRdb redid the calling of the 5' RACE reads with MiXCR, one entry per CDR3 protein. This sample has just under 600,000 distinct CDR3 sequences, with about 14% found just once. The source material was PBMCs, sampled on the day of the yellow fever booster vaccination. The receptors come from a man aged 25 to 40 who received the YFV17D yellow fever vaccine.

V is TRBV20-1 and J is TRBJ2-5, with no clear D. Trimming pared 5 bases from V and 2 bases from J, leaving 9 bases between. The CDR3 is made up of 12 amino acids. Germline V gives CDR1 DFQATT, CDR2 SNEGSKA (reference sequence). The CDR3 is CSAPLQQETQYF. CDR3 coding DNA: TGCAGTGCTCCGTTACAGCAAGAGACCCAGTACTTC.

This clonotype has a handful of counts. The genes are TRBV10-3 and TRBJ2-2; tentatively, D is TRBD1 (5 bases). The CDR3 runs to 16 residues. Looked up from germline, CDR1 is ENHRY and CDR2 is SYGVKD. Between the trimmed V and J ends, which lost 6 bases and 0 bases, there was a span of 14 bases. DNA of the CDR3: TGTGCCATCAGCGGGCAGGGAACAACGAACACCGGGGAGCTGTTTTTT. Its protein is CAISGQGTTNTGELFF.

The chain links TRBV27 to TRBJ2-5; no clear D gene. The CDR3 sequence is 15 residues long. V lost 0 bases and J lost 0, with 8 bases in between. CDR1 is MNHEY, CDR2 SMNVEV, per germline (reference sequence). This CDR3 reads CASSLSVEYQETQYF. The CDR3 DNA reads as TGTGCCAGCAGTTTATCCGTGGAGTACCAAGAGACCCAGTACTTC.

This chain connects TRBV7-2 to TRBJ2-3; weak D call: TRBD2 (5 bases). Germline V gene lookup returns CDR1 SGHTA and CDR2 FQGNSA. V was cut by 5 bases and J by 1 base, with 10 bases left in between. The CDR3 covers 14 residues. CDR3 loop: CASSRSRGTDTQYF. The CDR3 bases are TGTGCCAGCAGCCGATCGCGGGGCACAGATACGCAGTATTTT. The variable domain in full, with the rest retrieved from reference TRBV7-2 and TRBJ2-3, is GAGVSQSPSNKVTEKGKDVELRCDPISGHTALYWYRQSLGQGLEFLIYFQGNSAPDKSGLPSDRFSAERTGGSVSTLTIQRTQQEDSAVYLCASSRSRGTDTQYFGPGTRLTVL.

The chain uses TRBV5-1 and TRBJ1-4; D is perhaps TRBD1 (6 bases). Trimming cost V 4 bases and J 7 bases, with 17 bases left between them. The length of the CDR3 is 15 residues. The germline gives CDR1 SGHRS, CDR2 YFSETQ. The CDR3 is CASSTTTGAAEKLFF. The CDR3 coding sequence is TGCGCCAGCAGCACCACGACGGGGGCCGCTGAAAAACTGTTTTTT.

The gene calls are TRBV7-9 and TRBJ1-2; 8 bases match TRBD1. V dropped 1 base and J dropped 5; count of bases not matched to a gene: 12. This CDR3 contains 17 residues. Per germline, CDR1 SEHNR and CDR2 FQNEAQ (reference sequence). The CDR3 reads CASSLEVGQVLLYGYTF. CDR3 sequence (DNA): TGTGCCAGCAGCTTAGAGGTGGGACAGGTCCTGTTGTATGGCTACACCTTC.

This chain's CDR3 is CASSLRRVNNEQFF. CDR3 nucleotide sequence: TGTGCCAGCAGCTTACGCAGGGTTAACAATGAGCAGTTCTTC. V is TRBV7-8 and J is TRBJ2-1, with D maybe TRBD1 (5 bases). The CDR3 is made up of 14 amino acids. Germline values: CDR1 SGHVS, CDR2 FQNEAQ. V was clipped by 2 bases and J by 5 bases, with 10 bases between them.

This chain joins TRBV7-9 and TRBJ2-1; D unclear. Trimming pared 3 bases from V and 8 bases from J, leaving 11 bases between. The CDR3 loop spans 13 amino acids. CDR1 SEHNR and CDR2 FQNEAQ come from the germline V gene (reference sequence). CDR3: CASSFSSRDEQFF. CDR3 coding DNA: TGTGCCAGCAGCTTCAGTTCTCGGGATGAGCAGTTCTTC.

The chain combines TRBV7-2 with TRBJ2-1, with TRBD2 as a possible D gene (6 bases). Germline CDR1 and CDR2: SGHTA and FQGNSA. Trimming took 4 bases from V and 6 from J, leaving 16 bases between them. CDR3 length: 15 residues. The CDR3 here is CASSSAGLPLNEQFF. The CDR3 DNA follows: TGTGCCAGCAGCTCAGCCGGACTACCCCTCAATGAGCAGTTCTTC. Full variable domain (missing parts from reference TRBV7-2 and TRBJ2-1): GAGVSQSPSNKVTEKGKDVELRCDPISGHTALYWYRQSLGQGLEFLIYFQGNSAPDKSGLPSDRFSAERTGGSVSTLTIQRTQQEDSAVYLCASSSAGLPLNEQFFGPGTRLTVL.

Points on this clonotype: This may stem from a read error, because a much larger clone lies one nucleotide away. For the CDR3, the DNA is TGTGCCAGCAGTTGGAGATCCTACAATGAGCAGTTCTTC. Its protein product is CASSWRSYNEQFF. The chain has TRBV12-3 or TRBV12-4 and TRBJ2-1; D call uncertain. V was shortened by 4 bases and J by 1 base, with 5 bases between the two germline ends. The CDR3 has 13 residues.

CDR3 DNA sequence: TGCAGTGCTAGGGTTGTTAGCGGGTCCAACAATGAGCAGTTCTTC. Translation gives CSARVVSGSNNEQFF. This chain connects TRBV20-1 to TRBJ2-1; 7 nucleotides align to TRBD2. V shed 3 bases, J shed 5 bases, and the junction held 10 bases outside the gene matches. CDR3 length: 15 residues. Germline lookup yields CDR1 DFQATT and CDR2 SNEGSKA (reference sequence).

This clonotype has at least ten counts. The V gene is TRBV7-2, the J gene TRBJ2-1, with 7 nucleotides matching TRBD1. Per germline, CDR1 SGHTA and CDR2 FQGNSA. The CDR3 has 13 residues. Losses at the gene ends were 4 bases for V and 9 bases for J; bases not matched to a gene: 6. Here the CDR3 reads CASSSGGVVEQFF. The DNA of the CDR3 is TGTGCCAGCAGCTCAGGGGGAGTCGTTGAGCAGTTCTTC.

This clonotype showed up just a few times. In DNA, the CDR3 is TGCGCCAGCAGCTTGGCCGGACAGGGGGCGCACCAGAACACCGGGGAGCTGTTTTTT. It is translated as CASSLAGQGAHQNTGELFF. The rearrangement links TRBV5-1 to TRBJ2-2, with TRBD1 matching over 11 bases. Germline V gene lookup returns CDR1 SGHRS and CDR2 YFSETQ. V shed 0 bases, J shed 1 base, and the junction held 8 bases outside the gene matches. CDR3 size: 19 residues.

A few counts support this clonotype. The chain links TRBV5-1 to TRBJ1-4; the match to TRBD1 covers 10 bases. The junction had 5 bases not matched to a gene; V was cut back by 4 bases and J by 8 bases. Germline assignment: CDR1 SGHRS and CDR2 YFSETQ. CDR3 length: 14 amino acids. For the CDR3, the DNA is TGCGCCAGCAGCAGGACAGGGGGTAAAGAAAAACTGTTTTTT. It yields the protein CASSRTGGKEKLFF.

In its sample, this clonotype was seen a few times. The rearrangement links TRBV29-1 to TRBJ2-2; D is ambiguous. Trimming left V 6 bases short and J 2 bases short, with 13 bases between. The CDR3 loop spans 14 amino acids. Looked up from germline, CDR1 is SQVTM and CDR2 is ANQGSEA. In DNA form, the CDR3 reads TGCAGCGTCTCCCCAAGGTTAAACACCGGGGAGCTGTTTTTT. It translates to CSVSPRLNTGELFF.

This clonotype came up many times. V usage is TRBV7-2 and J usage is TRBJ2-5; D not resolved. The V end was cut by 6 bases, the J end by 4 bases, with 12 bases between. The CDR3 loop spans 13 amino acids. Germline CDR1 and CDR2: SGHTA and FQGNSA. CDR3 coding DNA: TGTGCCAGCAGTTCCTGGACCCGAGAGACCCAGTACTTC. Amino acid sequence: CASSSWTRETQYF.

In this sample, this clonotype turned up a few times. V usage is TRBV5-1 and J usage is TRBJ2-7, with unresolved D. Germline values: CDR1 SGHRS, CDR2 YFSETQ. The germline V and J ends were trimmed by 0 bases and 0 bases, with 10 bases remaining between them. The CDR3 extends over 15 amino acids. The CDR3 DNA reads TGCGCCAGCAGCTTGGCGGTCGGAAGCTCCTACGAGCAGTACTTC. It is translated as CASSLAVGSSYEQYF.

CDR3: CASNPGAGDDQETQYF. The CDR3 nucleotides read TGTGCCAGCAACCCTGGGGCAGGGGACGACCAAGAGACCCAGTACTTC. The chain employs TRBV12-3 or TRBV12-4 and TRBJ2-5; possibly TRBD1 for D (6 bases). Trimming cost V 7 bases and J 0 bases, with 18 bases left between them. The CDR3 runs to 16 residues.

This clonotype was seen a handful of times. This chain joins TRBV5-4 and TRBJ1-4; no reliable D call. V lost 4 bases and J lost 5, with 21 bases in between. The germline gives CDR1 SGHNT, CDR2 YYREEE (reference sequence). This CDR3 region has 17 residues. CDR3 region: CASSLGSGIGANEKLFF. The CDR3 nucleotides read TGTGCCAGCAGCCTCGGGTCCGGGATCGGCGCGAATGAAAAACTGTTTTTT. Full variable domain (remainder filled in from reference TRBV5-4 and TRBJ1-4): ETGVTQSPTHLIKTRGQQVTLRCSSQSGHNTVSWYQQALGQGPQFIFQYYREEENGRGNFPPRFSGLQFPNYSSELNVNALELDDSALYLCASSLGSGIGANEKLFFGSGTQLSVL.

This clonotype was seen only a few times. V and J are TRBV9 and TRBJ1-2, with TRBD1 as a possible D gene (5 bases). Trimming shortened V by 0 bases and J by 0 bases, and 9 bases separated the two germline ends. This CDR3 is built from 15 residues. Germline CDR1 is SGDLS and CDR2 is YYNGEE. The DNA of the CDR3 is TGTGCCAGCAGCGTAGCGGGGCAGGCTAACTATGGCTACACCTTC. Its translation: CASSVAGQANYGYTF.

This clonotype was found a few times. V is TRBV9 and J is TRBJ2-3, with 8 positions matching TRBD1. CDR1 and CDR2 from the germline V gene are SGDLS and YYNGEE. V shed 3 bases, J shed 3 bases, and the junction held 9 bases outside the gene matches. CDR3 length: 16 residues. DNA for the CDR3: TGTGCCAGCAGCGCGAGGGTGGACAGGGTTACAGATACGCAGTATTTT. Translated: CASSARVDRVTDTQYF.

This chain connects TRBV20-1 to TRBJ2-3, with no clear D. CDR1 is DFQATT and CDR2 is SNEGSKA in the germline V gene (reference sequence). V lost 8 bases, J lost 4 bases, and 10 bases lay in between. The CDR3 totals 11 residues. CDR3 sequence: CSPIFADTQYF. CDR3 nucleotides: TGCAGTCCCATCTTTGCAGATACGCAGTATTTT.

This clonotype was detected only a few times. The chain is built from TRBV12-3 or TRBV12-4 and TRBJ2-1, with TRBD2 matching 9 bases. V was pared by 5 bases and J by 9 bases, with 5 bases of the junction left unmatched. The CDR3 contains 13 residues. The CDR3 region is CASSGTSPSEQFF. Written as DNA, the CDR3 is TGTGCCAGCAGTGGGACTAGCCCAAGTGAGCAGTTCTTC.

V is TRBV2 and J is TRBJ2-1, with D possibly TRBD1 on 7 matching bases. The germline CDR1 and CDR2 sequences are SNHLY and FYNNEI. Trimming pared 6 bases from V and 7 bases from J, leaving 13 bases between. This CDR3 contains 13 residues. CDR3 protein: CASREGASNEQFF. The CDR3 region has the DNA TGTGCCAGCAGGGAGGGGGCGAGTAATGAGCAGTTCTTC. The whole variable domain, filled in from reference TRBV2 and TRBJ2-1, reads EPEVTQTPSHQVTQMGQEVILRCVPISNHLYFYWYRQILGQKVEFLVSFYNNEISEKSEIFDDQFSVERPDGSNFTLKIRSTKLEDSAMYFCASREGASNEQFFGPGTRLTVL.

CDR3 nucleotide sequence: TGCAGTGCACGGACAGGGGATCGGCCCGGGGAGCTGTTTTTT. Amino acid sequence: CSARTGDRPGELFF. The chain uses TRBV20-1 and TRBJ2-2; 9 bases match TRBD1. J was trimmed by 6 bases and V by 6 bases; bases with no gene match: 8. Looked up from germline, CDR1 is DFQATT and CDR2 is SNEGSKA (reference sequence). CDR3 length: 14 residues.

CDR3 amino acids: CASSDARTGYTEAFF. The CDR3, as DNA: TGTGCCAGCAGCGACGCGAGGACAGGGTACACTGAAGCTTTCTTT. The chain links TRBV5-5 to TRBJ1-1, with TRBD1 matching over 8 bases. Germline V lookup: CDR1 SGHKS, CDR2 YYEKEE (reference sequence). V shed 4 bases and J 3 bases; nucleotides not matched to a gene: 8. The CDR3 has 15 residues.

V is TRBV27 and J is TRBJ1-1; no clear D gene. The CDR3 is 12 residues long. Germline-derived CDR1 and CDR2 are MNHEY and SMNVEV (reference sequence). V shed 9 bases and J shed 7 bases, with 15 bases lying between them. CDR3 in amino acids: CASRVGFGEAFF. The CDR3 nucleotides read TGTGCCAGTCGTGTGGGGTTTGGTGAAGCTTTCTTT.

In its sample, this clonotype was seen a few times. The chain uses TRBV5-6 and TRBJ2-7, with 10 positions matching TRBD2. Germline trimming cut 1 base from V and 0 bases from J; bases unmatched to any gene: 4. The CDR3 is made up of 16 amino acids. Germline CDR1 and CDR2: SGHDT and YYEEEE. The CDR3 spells CASSLRASGSSYEQYF. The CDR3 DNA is TGTGCCAGCAGCTTGAGGGCTAGCGGGAGCTCCTACGAGCAGTACTTC.

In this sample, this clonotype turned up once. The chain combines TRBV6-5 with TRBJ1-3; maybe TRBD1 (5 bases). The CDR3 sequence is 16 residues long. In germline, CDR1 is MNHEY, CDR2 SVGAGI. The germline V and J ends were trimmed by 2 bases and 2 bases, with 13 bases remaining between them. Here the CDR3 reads CASSYGESRAGNTIYF. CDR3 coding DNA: TGTGCCAGCAGTTACGGGGAAAGCAGGGCTGGAAACACCATATATTTT.

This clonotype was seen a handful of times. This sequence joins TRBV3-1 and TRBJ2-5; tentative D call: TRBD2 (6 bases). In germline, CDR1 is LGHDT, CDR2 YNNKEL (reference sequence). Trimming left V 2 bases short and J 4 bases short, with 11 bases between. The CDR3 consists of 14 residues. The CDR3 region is CASSQPGVGETQYF. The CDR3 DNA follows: TGTGCCAGCAGCCAACCGGGGGTGGGAGAGACCCAGTACTTC.